This T cell receptor beta chain was recorded in a study of T-cell reconstitution after alpha-beta-depleted transplantation in children. TCRbeta library construction was performed incorporating unique molecular identifiers. Via MiXCR, TCRdb re-called the PCR reads, giving one row per CDR3 protein. The sample lists around 370,000 distinct CDR3 sequences, about a tenth occurring once. V was clipped by 3 bases and J by 5 bases, with 4 bases between them. Germline CDR1 and CDR2: DFQATT and SNEGSKA (reference sequence). The CDR3 is made up of 10 amino acids. The source material was PBMCs from the stem cell graft donor, sampled from the stem cell graft. The receptor was isolated from a human donor who donated a stem cell graft to a child with acute lymphoblastic leukemia. This sequence joins TRBV20-1 and TRBJ1-2; D gene uncertain. In nucleotides, the CDR3 is TGCAGTGCTAGCGATTATGGCTACACCTTC. Protein sequence: CSASDYGYTF.